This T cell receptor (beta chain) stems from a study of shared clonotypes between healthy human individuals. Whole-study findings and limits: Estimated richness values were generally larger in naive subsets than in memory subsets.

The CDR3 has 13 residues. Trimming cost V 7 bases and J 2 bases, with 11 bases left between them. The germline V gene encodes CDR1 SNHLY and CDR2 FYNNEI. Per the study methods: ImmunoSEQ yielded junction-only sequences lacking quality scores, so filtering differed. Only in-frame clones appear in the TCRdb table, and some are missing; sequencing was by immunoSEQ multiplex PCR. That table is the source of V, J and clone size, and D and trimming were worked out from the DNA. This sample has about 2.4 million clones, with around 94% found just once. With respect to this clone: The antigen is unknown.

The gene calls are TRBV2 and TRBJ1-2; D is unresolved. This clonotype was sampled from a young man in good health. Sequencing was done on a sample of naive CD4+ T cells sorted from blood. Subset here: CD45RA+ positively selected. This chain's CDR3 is CASKRDQNYGYTF. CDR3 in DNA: TGTGCCAGCAAAAGGGATCAAAACTATGGCTACACCTTC.